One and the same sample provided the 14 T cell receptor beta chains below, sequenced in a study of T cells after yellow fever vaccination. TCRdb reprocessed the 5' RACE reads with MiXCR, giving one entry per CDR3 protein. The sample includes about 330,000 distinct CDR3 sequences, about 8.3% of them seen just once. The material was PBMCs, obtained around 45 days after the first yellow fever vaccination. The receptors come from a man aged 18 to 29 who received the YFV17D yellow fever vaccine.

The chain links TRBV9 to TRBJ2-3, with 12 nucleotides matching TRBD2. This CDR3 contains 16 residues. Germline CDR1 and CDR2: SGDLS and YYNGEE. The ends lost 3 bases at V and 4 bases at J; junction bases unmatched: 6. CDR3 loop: CASSALAGGHSDTQYF. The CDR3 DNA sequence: TGTGCCAGCAGCGCCCTAGCGGGGGGGCATTCAGATACGCAGTATTTT.

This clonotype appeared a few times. CDR3 sequence reads: CASNRGGTSGVGEQFF. Here the CDR3 DNA reads TGTGCCAGCAACCGAGGGGGGACTAGCGGGGTAGGTGAGCAGTTCTTC. This chain links TRBV7-2 with TRBJ2-1; 13 nucleotides align to TRBD2. V was pared by 7 bases and J by 9 bases, with 12 bases of the junction left unmatched. The length of the CDR3 is 16 residues. Per the germline V gene, CDR1 is SGHTA and CDR2 is FQGNSA.

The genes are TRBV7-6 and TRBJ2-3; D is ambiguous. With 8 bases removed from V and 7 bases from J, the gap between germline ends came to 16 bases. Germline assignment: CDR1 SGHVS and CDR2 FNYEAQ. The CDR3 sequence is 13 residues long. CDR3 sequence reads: CASLGLAGNTQYF. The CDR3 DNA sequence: TGTGCCAGCCTGGGCTTGGCCGGAAATACGCAGTATTTT.

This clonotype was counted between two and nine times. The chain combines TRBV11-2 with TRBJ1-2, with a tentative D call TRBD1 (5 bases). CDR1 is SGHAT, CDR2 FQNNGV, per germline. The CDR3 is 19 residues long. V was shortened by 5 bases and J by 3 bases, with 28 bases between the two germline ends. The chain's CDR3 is CASSPRRLRGSTWDYGYTF. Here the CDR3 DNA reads TGTGCCAGCAGCCCCCGGAGATTAAGGGGCTCTACGTGGGACTATGGCTACACCTTC.

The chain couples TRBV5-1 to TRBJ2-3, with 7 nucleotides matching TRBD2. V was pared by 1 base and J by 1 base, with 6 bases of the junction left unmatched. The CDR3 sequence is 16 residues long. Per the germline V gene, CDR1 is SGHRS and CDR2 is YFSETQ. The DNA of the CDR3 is TGCGCCAGCAGCTTGACGGGCGGGGGTCGCACAGATACGCAGTATTTT. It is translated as CASSLTGGGRTDTQYF.

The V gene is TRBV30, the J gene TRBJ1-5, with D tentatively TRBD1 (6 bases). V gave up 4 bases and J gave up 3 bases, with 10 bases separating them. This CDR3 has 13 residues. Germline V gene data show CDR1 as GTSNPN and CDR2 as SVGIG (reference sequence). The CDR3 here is CAWNTGNNQPQHF. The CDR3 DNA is TGTGCCTGGAATACAGGGAACAATCAGCCCCAGCATTTT. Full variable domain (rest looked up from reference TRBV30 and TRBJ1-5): SQTIHQWPATLVQPVGSPLSLECTVEGTSNPNLYWYRQAAGRGLQLLFYSVGIGQISSEVPQNLSASRPQDRQFILSSKKLLLSDSGFYLCAWNTGNNQPQHFGDGTRLSIL.

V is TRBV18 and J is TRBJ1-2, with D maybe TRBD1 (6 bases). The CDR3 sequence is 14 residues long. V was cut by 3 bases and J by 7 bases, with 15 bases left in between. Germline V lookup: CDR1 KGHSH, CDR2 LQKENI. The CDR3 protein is CASSPLQGFGGYTF. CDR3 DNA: TGTGCCAGCTCACCGTTACAGGGTTTTGGTGGCTACACCTTC.

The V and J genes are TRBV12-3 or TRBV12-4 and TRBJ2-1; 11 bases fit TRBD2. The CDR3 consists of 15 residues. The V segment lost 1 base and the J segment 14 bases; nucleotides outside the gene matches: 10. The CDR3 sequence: CASSLVASGGLVEFF. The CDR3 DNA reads TGTGCCAGCAGTTTAGTCGCTAGCGGGGGGCTGGTGGAGTTCTTC.

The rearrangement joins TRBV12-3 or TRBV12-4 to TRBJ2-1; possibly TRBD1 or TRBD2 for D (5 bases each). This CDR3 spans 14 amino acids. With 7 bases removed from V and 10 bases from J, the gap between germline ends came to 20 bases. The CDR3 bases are TGTGCCAGCACGCCCCGGGACCAACCCAGGGAGCAGTTCTTC. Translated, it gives CASTPRDQPREQFF.

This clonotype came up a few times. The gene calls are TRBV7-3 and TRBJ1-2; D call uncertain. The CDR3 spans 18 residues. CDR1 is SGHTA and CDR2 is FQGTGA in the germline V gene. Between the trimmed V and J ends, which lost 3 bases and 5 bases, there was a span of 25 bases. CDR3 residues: CASSLRGPFAGLRYGYTF. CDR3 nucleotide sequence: TGTGCCAGCAGCTTGAGAGGTCCGTTTGCGGGCTTAAGATATGGCTACACCTTC.

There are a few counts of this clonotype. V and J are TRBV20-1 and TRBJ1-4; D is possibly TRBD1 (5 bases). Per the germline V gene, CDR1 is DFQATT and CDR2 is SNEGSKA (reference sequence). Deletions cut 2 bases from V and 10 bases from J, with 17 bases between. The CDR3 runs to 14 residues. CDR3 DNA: TGCAGTGCTAGATCCATGGGGGATAGTGGAAAACTGTTTTTT. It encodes CSARSMGDSGKLFF.

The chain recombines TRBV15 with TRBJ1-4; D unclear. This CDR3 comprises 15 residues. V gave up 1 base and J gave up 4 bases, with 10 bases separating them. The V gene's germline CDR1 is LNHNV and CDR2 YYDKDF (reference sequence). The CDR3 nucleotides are TGTGCCACCAGCAGAGGTCCCAGCTTTAATGAAAAACTGTTTTTT. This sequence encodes CATSRGPSFNEKLFF.

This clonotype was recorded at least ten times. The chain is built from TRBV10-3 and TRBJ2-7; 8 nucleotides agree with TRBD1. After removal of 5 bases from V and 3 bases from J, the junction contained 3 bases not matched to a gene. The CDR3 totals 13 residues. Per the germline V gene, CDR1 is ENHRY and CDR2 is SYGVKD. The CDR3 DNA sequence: TGTGCCATCAGTTCTGGACAGGGCTACGAGCAGTACGTC. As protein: CAISSGQGYEQYV.

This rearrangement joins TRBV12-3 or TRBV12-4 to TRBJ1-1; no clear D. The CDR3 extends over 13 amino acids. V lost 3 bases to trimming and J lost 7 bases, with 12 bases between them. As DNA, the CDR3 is TGTGCCAGCAGTTTTGTTCTGGGGTTTGAAGCTTTCTTT. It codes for CASSFVLGFEAFF.